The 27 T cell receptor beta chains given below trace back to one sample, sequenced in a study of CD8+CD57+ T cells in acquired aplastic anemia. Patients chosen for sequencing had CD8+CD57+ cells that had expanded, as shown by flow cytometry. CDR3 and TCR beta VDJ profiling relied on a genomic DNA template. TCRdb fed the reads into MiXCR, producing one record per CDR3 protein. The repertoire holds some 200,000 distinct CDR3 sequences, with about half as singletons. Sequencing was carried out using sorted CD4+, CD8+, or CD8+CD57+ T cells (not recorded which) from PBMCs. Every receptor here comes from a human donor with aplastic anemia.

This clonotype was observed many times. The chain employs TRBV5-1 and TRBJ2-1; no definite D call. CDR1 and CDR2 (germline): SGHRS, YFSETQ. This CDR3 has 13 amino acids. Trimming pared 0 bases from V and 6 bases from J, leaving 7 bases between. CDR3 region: CASSLGIINEQFF. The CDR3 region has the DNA TGCGCCAGCAGCTTGGGAATAATCAATGAGCAGTTCTTC.

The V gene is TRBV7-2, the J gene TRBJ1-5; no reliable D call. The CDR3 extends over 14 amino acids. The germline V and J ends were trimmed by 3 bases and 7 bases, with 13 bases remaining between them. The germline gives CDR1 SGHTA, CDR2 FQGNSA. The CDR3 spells CASSFPGVEQPQHF. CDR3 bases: TGTGCCAGCAGCTTCCCAGGCGTAGAACAGCCCCAGCATTTT.

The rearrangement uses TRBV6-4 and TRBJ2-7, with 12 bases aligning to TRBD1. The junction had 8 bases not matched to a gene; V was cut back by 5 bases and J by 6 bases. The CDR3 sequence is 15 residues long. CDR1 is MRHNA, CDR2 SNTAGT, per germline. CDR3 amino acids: CASSSPRDRGLEQYF. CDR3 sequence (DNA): TGTGCCAGCAGTTCCCCCCGGGACAGGGGGCTCGAGCAGTACTTC.

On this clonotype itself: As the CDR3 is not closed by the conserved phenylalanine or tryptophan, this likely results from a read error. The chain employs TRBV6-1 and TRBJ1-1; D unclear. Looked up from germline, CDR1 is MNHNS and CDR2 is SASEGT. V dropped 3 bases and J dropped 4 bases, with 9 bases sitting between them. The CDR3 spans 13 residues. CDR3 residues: CASSEPLSTEAFL. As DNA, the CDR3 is TGTGCCAGCAGTGAGCCCCTTTCCACTGAAGCTTTCCTT.

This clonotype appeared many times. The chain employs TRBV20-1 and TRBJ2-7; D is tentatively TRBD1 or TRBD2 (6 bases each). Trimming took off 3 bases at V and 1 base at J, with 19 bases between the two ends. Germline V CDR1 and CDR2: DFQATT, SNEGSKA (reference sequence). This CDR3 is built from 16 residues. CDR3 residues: CSASERPRGGSYEQYF. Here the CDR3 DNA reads TGCAGTGCTAGCGAACGACCTAGAGGGGGGTCCTACGAGCAGTACTTC.

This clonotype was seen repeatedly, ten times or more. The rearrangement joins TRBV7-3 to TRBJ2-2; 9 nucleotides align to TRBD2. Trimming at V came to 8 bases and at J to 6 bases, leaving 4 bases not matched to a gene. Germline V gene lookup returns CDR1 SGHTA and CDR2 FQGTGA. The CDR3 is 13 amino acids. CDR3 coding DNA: TGTGCCAGCGGGCTAGCGGGGCCCGGGGAGCTGTTTTTT. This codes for CASGLAGPGELFF.

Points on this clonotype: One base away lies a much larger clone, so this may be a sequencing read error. The CDR3 is CAGSRTSVQETQYF. The CDR3 region has the DNA TGTGCCGGCTCACGGACTAGCGTTCAAGAGACCCAGTACTTC. The rearrangement joins TRBV18 to TRBJ2-5; the match to TRBD2 covers 9 bases. Germline lookup yields CDR1 KGHSH and CDR2 LQKENI. The CDR3 has 14 residues.

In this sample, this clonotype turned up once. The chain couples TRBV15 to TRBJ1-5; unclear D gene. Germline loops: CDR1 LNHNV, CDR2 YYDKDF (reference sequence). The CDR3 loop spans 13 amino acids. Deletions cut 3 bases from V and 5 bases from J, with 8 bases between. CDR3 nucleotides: TGTGCCACCAGCAGCTTTGAAGATCAGCCCCAGCATTTT. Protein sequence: CATSSFEDQPQHF.

CDR3 amino acids: CSAGDSNQPQHF. In DNA, the CDR3 is TGCAGTGCTGGCGATAGCAATCAGCCCCAGCATTTT. The genes are TRBV20-1 and TRBJ1-5, with no clear D. This CDR3 spans 12 amino acids. The ends were cut back, 5 bases at V and 0 bases at J, with 5 bases in the middle. The V gene's germline CDR1 is DFQATT and CDR2 SNEGSKA (reference sequence).

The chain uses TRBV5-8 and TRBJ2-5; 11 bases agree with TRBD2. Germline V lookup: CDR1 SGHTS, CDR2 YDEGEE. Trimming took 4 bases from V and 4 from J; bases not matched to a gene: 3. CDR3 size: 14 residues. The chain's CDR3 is CASSILAGGETQYF. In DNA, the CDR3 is TGTGCCAGCAGCATTCTAGCGGGGGGAGAGACCCAGTACTTC.

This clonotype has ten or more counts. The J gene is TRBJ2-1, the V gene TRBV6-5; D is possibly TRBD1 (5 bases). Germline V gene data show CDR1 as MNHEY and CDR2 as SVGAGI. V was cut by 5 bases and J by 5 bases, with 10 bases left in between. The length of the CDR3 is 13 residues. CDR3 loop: CASSQGFNNEQFF. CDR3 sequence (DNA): TGTGCCAGCAGTCAGGGATTCAACAATGAGCAGTTCTTC.

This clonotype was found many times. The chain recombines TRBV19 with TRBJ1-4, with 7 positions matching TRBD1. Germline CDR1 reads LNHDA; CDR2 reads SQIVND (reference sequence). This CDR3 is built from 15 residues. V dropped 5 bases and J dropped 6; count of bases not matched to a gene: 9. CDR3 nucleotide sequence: TGTGCCAGTAGTCCACAGGGGAAGCTTGATGAAAAACTGTTTTTT. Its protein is CASSPQGKLDEKLFF.

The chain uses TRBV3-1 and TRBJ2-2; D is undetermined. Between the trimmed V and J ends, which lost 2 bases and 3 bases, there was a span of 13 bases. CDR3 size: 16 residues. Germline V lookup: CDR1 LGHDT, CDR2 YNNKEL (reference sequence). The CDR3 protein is CASSQQSYVDTGELFF. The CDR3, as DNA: TGTGCCAGCAGCCAACAGAGTTACGTAGACACCGGGGAGCTGTTTTTT.

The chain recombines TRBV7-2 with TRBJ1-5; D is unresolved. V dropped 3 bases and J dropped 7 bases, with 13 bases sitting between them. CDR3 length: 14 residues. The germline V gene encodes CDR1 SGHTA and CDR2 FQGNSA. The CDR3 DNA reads TGTGCCAGCAGCTTTGGGTCAATTGGGCAGCCCCAGCATTTT. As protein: CASSFGSIGQPQHF.

CDR3 coding DNA: TGTGCCAGCAGCTTTGACAGGGGGCCGGGTGGCTACACCTTC. Its translation: CASSFDRGPGGYTF. This chain joins TRBV7-2 and TRBJ1-2; the match to TRBD1 covers 10 bases. This CDR3 is 14 amino acids long. CDR1 SGHTA and CDR2 FQGNSA come from the germline V gene. The J segment lost 7 bases and the V segment lost 3 bases, leaving 5 bases of the junction unmatched.

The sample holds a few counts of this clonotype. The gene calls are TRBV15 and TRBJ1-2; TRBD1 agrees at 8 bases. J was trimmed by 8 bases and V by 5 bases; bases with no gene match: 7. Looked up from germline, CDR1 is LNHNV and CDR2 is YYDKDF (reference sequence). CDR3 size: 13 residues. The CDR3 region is CATSSGGVGGYTF. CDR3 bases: TGTGCCACCAGCTCAGGGGGCGTCGGCGGCTACACCTTC.

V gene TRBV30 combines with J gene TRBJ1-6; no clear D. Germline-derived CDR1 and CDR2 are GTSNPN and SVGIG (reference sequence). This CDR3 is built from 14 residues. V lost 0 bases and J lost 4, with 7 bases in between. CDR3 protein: CAWSVTQYNSPLHF. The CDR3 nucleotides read TGTGCCTGGAGTGTAACACAATATAATTCACCCCTCCACTTT.

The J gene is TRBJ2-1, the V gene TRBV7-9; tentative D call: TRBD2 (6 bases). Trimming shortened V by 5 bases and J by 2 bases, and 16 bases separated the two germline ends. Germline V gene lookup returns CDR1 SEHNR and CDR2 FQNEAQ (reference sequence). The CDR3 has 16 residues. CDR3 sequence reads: CASSPVEGRTYNEQFF. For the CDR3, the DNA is TGTGCCAGCAGCCCGGTAGAGGGGAGGACCTACAATGAGCAGTTCTTC.

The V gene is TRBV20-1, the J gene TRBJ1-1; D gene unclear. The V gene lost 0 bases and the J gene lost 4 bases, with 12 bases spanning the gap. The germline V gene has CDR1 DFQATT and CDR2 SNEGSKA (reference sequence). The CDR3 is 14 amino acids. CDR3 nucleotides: TGCAGTGCTAGAGATGGCGGGCGGGGCACTGAAGCTTTCTTT. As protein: CSARDGGRGTEAFF.

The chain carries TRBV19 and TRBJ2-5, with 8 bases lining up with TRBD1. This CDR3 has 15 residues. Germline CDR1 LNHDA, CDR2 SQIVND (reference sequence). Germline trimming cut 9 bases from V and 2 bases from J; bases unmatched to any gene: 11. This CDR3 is CASSPRRTGQETQYF. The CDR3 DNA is TGTGCCAGCAGCCCACGCCGGACAGGGCAAGAGACCCAGTACTTC.

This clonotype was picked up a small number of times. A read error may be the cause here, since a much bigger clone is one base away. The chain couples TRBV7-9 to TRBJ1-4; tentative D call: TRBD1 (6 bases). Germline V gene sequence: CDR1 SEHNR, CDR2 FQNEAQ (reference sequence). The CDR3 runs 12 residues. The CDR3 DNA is TGTGCCGGCAGCCGAGGACAGTTAAAACTGTTTTTT. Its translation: CAGSRGQLKLFF.

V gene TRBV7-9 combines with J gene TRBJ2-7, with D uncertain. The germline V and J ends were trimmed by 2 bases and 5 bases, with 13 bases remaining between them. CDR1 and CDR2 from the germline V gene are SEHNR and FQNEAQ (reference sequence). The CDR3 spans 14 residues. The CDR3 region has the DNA TGTGCCAGCAGCTTAAGTCCGGGCCCGCACGAGCAGTACTTC. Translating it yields CASSLSPGPHEQYF.

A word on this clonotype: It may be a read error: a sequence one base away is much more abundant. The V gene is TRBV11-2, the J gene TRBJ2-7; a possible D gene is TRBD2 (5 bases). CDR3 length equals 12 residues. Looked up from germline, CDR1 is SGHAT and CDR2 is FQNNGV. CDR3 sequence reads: CASSPNDYERYF. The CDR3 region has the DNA TGTGCCAGCAGCCCTAACGACTACGAGCGGTACTTC.

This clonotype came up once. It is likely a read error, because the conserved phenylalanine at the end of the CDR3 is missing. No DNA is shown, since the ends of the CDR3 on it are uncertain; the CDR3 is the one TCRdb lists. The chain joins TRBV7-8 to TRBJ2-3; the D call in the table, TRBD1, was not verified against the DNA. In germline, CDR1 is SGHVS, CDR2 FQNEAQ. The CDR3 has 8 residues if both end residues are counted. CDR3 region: CASSSYGQ.

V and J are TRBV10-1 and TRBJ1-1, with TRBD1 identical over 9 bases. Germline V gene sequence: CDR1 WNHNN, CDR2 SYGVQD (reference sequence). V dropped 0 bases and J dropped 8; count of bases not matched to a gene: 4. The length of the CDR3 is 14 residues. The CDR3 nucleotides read TGCGCCAGCAGTGAGTCGGGGACAGGGAAAGAAGCTTTCTTT. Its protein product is CASSESGTGKEAFF.

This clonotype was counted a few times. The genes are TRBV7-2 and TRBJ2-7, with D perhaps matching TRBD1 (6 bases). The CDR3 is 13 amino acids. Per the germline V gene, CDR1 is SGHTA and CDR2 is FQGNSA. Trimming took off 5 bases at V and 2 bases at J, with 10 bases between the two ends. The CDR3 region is CASSQTGPYEQYF. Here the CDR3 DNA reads TGTGCCAGCAGCCAGACAGGCCCCTACGAGCAGTACTTC.

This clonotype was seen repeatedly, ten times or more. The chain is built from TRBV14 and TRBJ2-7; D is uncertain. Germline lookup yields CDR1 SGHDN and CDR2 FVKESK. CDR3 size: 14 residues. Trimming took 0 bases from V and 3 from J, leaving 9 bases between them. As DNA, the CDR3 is TGTGCCAGCAGCCAAGACCTAGTTGGCTACGAGCAGTACTTC. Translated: CASSQDLVGYEQYF.